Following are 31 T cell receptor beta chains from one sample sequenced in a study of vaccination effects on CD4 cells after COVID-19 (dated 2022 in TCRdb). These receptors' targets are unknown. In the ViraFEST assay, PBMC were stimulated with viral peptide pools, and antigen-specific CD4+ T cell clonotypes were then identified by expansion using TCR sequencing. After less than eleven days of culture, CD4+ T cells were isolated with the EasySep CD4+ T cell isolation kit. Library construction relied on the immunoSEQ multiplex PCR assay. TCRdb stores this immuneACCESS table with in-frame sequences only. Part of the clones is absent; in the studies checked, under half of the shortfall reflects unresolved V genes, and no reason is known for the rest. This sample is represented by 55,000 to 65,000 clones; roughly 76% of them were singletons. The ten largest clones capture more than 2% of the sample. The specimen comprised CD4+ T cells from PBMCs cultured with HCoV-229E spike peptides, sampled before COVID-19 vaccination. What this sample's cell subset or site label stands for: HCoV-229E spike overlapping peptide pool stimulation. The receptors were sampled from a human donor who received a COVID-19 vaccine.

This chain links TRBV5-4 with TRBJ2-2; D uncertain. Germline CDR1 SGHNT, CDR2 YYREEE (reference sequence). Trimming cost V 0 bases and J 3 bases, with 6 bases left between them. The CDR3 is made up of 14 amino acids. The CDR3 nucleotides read TGTGCCAGCAGCTTGGAGGTGGACACCGGGGAGCTGTTTTTT. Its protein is CASSLEVDTGELFF.

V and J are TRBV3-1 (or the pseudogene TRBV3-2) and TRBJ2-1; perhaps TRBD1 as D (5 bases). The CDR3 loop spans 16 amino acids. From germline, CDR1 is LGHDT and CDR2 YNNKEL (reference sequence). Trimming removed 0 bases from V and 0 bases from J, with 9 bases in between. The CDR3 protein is CASSQDFDSSYNEQFF. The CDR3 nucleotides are TGTGCCAGCAGCCAAGATTTCGACAGCTCCTACAATGAGCAGTTCTTC.

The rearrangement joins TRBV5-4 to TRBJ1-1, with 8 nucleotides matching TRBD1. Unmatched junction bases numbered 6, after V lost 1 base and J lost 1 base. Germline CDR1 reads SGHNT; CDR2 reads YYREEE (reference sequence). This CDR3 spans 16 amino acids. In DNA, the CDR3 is TGTGCCAGCAGCTTGTCATTGGACAGGGCGAACACTGAAGCTTTCTTT. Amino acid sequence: CASSLSLDRANTEAFF.

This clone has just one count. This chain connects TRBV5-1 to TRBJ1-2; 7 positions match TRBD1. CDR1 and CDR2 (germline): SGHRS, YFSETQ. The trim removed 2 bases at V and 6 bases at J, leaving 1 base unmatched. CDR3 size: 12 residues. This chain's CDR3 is CASSFQGDGYTF. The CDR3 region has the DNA TGCGCCAGCAGCTTCCAGGGGGATGGCTACACCTTC.

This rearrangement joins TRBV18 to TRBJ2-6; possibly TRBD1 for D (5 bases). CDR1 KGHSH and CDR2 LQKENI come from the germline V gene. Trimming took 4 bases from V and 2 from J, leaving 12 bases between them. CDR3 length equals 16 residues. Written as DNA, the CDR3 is TGTGCCAGCTCACTGTCCTCAGGGACTGGGGCCAACGTCCTGACTTTC. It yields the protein CASSLSSGTGANVLTF. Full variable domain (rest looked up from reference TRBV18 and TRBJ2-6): NAGVMQNPRHLVRRRGQEARLRCSPMKGHSHVYWYRQLPEEGLKFMVYLQKENIIDESGMPKERFSAEFPKEGPSILRIQQVVRGDSAAYFCASSLSSGTGANVLTFGAGSRLTVL.

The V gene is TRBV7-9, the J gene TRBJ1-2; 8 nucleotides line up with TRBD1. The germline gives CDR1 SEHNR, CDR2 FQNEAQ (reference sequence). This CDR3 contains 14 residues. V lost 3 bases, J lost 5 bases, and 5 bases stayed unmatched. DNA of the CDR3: TGTGCCAGCAGCTTCCCAGGGGGCGATTATGGCTACACCTTC. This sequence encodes CASSFPGGDYGYTF.

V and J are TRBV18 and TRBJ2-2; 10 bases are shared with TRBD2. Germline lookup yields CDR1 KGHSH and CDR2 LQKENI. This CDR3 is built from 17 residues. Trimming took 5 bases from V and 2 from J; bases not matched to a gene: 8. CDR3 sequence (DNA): TGTGCCAGCTCAATCACTAGCGGGGCAACTAACACCGGGGAGCTGTTTTTT. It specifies CASSITSGATNTGELFF.

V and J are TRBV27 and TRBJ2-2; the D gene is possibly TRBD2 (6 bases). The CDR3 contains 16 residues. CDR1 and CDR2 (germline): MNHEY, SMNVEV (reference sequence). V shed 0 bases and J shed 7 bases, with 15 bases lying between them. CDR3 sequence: CASSLSMGGLGGELFF. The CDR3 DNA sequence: TGTGCCAGCAGTTTATCGATGGGGGGTTTGGGCGGGGAGCTGTTTTTT.

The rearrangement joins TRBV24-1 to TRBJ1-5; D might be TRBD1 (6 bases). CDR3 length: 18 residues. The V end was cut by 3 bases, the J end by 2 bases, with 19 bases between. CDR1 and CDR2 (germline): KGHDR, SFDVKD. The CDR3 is CATSDAPGHLRGNQPQHF. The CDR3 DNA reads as TGTGCCACCAGTGATGCCCCGGGACACTTAAGGGGCAATCAGCCCCAGCATTTT.

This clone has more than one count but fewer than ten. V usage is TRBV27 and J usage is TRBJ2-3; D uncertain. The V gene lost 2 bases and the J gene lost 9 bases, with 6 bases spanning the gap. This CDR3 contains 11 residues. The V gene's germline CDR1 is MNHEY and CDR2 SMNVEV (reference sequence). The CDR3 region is CASSLRQTQYF. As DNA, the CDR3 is TGTGCCAGCAGTTTACGTCAGACGCAGTATTTT.

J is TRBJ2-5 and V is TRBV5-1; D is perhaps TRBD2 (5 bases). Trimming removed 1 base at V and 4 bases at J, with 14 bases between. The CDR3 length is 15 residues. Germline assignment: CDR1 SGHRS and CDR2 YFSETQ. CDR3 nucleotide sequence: TGCGCCAGCAGCTTGCAAGAGGGTTGGTCAGAGACCCAGTACTTC. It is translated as CASSLQEGWSETQYF.

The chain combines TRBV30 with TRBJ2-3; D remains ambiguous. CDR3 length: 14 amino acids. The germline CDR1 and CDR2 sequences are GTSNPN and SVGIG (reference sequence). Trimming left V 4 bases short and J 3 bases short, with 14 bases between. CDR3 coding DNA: TGTGCCTGGAAGTGGGGTTCTAAGACAGATACGCAGTATTTT. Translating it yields CAWKWGSKTDTQYF.

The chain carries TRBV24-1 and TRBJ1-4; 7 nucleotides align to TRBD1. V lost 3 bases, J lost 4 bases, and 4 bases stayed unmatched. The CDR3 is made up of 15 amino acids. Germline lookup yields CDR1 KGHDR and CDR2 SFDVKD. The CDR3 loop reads CATSDAGGNNEKLFF. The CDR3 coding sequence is TGTGCCACCAGTGATGCAGGGGGGAATAATGAAAAACTGTTTTTT.

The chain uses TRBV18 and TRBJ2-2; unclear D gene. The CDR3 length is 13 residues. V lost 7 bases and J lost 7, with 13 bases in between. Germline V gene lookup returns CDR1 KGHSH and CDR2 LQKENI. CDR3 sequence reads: CASYTWKDGELFF. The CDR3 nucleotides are TGTGCCAGCTACACTTGGAAAGACGGGGAGCTGTTTTTT.

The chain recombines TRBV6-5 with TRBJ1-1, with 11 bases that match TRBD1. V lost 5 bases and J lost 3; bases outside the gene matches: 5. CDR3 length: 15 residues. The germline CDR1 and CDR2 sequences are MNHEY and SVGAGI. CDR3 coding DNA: TGTGCCAGCAGTAGAGGGGACAGGGGGGACACTGAAGCTTTCTTT. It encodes CASSRGDRGDTEAFF.

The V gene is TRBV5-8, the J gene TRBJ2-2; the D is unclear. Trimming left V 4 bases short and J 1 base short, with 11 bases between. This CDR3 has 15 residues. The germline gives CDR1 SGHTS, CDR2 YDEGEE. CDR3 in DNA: TGTGCCAGCAGCGCTGAAGGCTGGAACACCGGGGAGCTGTTTTTT. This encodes CASSAEGWNTGELFF.

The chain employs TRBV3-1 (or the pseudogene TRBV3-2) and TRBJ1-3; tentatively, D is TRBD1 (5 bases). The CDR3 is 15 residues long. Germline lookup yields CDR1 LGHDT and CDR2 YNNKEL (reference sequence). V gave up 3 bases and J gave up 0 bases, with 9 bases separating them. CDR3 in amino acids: CASSQGPNSGNTIYF. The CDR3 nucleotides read TGTGCCAGCAGCCAGGGACCGAACTCTGGAAACACCATATATTTT.

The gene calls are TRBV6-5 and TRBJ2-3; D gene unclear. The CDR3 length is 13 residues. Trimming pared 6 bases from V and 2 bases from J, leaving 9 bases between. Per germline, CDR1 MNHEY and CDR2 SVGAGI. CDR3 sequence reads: CASRTTVTDTQYF. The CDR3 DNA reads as TGTGCCAGCAGGACCACAGTCACAGATACGCAGTATTTT.

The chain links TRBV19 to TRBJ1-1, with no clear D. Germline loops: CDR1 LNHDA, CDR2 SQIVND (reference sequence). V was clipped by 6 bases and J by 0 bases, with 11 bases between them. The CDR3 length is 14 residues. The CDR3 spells CASRRLVMNTEAFF. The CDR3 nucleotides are TGTGCCAGTAGGCGCTTGGTCATGAACACTGAAGCTTTCTTT. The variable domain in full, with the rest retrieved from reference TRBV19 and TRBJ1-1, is DGGITQSPKYLFRKEGQNVTLSCEQNLNHDAMYWYRQDPGQGLRLIYYSQIVNDFQKGDIAEGYSVSREKKESFPLTVTSAQKNPTAFYLCASRRLVMNTEAFFGQGTRLTVV.

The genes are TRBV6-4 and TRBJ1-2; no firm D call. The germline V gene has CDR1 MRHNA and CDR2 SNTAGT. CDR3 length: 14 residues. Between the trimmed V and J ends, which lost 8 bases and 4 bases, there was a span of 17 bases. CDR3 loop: CASASGPVGYGYTF. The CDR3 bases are TGTGCCAGCGCTTCCGGGCCCGTCGGCTATGGCTACACCTTC.

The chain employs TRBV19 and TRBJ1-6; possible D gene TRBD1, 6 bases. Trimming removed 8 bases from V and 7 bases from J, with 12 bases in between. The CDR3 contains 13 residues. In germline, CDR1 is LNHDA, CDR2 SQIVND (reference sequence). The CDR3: CASRGQTNSPLHF. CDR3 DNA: TGTGCCAGTCGTGGACAGACGAATTCACCCCTCCACTTT.

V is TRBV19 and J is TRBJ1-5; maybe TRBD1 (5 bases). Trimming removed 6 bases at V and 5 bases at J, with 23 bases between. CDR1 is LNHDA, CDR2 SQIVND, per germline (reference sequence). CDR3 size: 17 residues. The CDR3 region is CASSPSRPGLPYQPQHF. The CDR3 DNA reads TGTGCCAGTAGCCCCTCCCGCCCGGGGCTTCCATATCAGCCCCAGCATTTT. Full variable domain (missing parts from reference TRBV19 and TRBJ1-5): DGGITQSPKYLFRKEGQNVTLSCEQNLNHDAMYWYRQDPGQGLRLIYYSQIVNDFQKGDIAEGYSVSREKKESFPLTVTSAQKNPTAFYLCASSPSRPGLPYQPQHFGDGTRLSIL.

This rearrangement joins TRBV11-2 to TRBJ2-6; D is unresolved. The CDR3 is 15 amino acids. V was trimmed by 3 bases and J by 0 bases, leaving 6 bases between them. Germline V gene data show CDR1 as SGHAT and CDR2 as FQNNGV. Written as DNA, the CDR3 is TGTGCCAGCAGCTTGAGCCTCTCTGGGGCCAACGTCCTGACTTTC. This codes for CASSLSLSGANVLTF. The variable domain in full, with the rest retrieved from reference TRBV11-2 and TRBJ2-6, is EAGVAQSPRYKIIEKRQSVAFWCNPISGHATLYWYQQILGQGPKLLIQFQNNGVVDDSQLPKDRFSAERLKGVDSTLKIQPAKLEDSAVYLCASSLSLSGANVLTFGAGSRLTVL.

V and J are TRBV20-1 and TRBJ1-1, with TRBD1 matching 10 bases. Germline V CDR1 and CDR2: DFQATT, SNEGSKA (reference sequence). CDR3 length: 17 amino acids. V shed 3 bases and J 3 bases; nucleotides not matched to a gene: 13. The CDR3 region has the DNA TGCAGTGCTAGTACGGGACAGGGGATATCGGTAGACACTGAAGCTTTCTTT. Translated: CSASTGQGISVDTEAFF.

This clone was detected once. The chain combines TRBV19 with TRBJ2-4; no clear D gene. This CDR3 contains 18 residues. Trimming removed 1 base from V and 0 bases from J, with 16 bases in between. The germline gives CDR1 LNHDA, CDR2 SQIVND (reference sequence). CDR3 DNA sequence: TGTGCCAGTAGTATAGCGGGCCCCGGGTTCTTAGCCAAAAACATTCAGTACTTC. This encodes CASSIAGPGFLAKNIQYF.

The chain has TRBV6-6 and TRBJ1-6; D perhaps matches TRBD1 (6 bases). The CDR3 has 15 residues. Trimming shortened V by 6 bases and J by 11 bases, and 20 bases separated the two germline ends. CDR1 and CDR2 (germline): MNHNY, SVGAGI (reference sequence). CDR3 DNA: TGTGCCAGCAGGCTCCAAGGGGGTGGGCCGCCACCCCTCCACTTT. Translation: CASRLQGGGPPPLHF.

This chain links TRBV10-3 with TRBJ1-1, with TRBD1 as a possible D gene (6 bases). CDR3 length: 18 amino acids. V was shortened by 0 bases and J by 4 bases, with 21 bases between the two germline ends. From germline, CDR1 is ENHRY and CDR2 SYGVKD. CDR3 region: CAISESQGQGRVSTEAFF. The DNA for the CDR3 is TGTGCCATCAGTGAGTCTCAGGGGCAGGGAAGGGTGAGCACTGAAGCTTTCTTT.

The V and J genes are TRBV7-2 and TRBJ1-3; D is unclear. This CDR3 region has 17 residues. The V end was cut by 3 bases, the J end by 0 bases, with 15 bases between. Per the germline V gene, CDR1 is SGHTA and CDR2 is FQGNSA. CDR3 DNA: TGTGCCAGCAGCTTTCGGGGAGGCCTTTCCTCTGGAAACACCATATATTTT. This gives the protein CASSFRGGLSSGNTIYF.

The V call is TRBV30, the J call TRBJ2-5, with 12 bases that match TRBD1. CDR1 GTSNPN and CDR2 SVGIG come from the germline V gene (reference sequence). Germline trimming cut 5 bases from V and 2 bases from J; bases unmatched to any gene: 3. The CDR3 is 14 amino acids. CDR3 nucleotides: TGTGCCTGGGGGACAGGGGGCGGGCAAGAGACCCAGTACTTC. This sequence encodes CAWGTGGGQETQYF.

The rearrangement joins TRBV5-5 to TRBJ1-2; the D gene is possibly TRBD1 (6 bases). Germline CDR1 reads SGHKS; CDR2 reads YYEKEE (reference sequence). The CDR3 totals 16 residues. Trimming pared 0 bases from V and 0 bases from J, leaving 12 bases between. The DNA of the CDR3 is TGTGCCAGCAGCTTGGACTTGGGGGCGCCTAACTATGGCTACACCTTC. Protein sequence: CASSLDLGAPNYGYTF.

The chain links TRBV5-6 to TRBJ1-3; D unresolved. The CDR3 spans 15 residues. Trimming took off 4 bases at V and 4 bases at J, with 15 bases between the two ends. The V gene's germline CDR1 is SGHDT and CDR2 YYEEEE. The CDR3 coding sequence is TGTGCCAGCAGCCTCCCCCCGGGATACGGAAACACCATATATTTT. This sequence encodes CASSLPPGYGNTIYF.